The 20 T cell receptor beta chains below come from one sample, sequenced in a study of blood T cell repertoires in COVID-19. Some clones are missing from TCRdb's copy, which holds only in-frame ones; the method was immunoSEQ multiplex PCR. The sample holds about 120,000 clones; 65% to 90% are singletons and the top ten take about a tenth. Material for sequencing was peripheral blood. Every receptor here comes from a man aged 80 or over with acute or convalescent COVID-19.

The CDR3 loop reads CASSYRGDNEQFF. The CDR3 DNA follows: TGCGCCAGCAGCTACAGGGGGGACAATGAGCAGTTCTTC. V gene TRBV5-1 combines with J gene TRBJ2-1, with TRBD1 matching 8 bases. V was pared by 3 bases and J by 5 bases, with 1 base of the junction left unmatched. The CDR3 extends over 13 amino acids. CDR1 is SGHRS and CDR2 is YFSETQ in the germline V gene.

This clone was detected a few times. V is TRBV5-4 and J is TRBJ2-7; D call uncertain. V lost 0 bases and J lost 3, with 7 bases in between. Germline V gene sequence: CDR1 SGHNT, CDR2 YYREEE (reference sequence). The CDR3 runs 13 residues. The CDR3 nucleotides read TGTGCCAGCAGCTTGGGGCAGGACTACGAGCAGTACTTC. Its translation: CASSLGQDYEQYF.

The CDR3 DNA follows: TGTGCCAGCAGTCGACAGGGCCAGCCCCAGCATTTT. It specifies CASSRQGQPQHF. The chain is built from TRBV2 and TRBJ1-5; 7 bases are a match to TRBD1. Germline CDR1 and CDR2: SNHLY and FYNNEI. This CDR3 region has 12 residues. The junction had 2 bases not matched to a gene; V was cut back by 5 bases and J by 7 bases.

The chain employs TRBV2 and TRBJ2-3; D gene unclear. Per the germline V gene, CDR1 is SNHLY and CDR2 is FYNNEI. V was shortened by 6 bases and J by 6 bases, with 10 bases between the two germline ends. The CDR3 spans 12 residues. CDR3 coding DNA: TGTGCCAGCAGCCCCTGGGCTGATACGCAGTATTTT. Its protein product is CASSPWADTQYF.

The chain has TRBV11-2 and TRBJ2-3; 8 bases line up with TRBD2. CDR1 and CDR2 from the germline V gene are SGHAT and FQNNGV. V shed 0 bases and J 3 bases; nucleotides not matched to a gene: 17. The length of the CDR3 is 20 residues. CDR3: CASSLDGPWHEREWTDTQYF. CDR3 sequence (DNA): TGTGCCAGCAGCTTAGACGGCCCTTGGCATGAGCGGGAGTGGACAGATACGCAGTATTTT.

V and J are TRBV9 and TRBJ2-2, with a weak D call TRBD1 (6 bases). The CDR3 is made up of 15 amino acids. CDR1 is SGDLS, CDR2 YYNGEE, per germline. V lost 4 bases, J lost 4 bases, and 14 bases lay in between. The CDR3 DNA sequence: TGTGCCAGCAGCAAGGGGGTTCAGGGCACCGGGGAGCTGTTTTTT. Amino acid sequence: CASSKGVQGTGELFF.

The chain links TRBV19 to TRBJ1-5, with D possibly matching TRBD1 (6 bases). CDR1 and CDR2 from the germline V gene are LNHDA and SQIVND (reference sequence). V lost 3 bases to trimming and J lost 1 base, with 13 bases between them. The CDR3 loop spans 16 amino acids. CDR3 sequence: CASSIGGARSNQPQHF. The CDR3 DNA follows: TGTGCCAGTAGTATCGGGGGGGCTCGGAGCAATCAGCCCCAGCATTTT.

The count of this clone is one. The genes are TRBV7-2 and TRBJ2-5; TRBD1 matches at 7 bases. The CDR3 extends over 14 amino acids. V lost 5 bases and J lost 5; bases outside the gene matches: 8. CDR1 SGHTA and CDR2 FQGNSA come from the germline V gene. The CDR3 loop is CASSRGTAQETQYF. The CDR3 DNA is TGTGCCAGCAGCAGAGGGACAGCCCAGGAGACCCAGTACTTC. The full variable domain, with the rest looked up from reference TRBV7-2 and TRBJ2-5, is GAGVSQSPSNKVTEKGKDVELRCDPISGHTALYWYRQSLGQGLEFLIYFQGNSAPDKSGLPSDRFSAERTGGSVSTLTIQRTQQEDSAVYLCASSRGTAQETQYFGPGTRLLVL.

The rearrangement joins TRBV15 to TRBJ2-7; the match to TRBD2 covers 10 bases. Germline CDR1 and CDR2: LNHNV and YYDKDF (reference sequence). CDR3 length: 16 residues. Losses at the gene ends were 1 base for V and 3 bases for J; bases not matched to a gene: 6. This CDR3 is CATSRASSGSNYEQYF. The CDR3 DNA reads TGTGCCACCAGCAGAGCATCTAGCGGGAGTAACTACGAGCAGTACTTC.

This chain links TRBV5-5 with TRBJ1-6; 9 bases align to TRBD1. The V gene's germline CDR1 is SGHKS and CDR2 YYEKEE (reference sequence). V shed 0 bases and J 11 bases; nucleotides not matched to a gene: 3. The CDR3 length is 14 residues. The CDR3 spells CASSLGGQGTPLHF. The DNA of the CDR3 is TGTGCCAGCAGCTTGGGGGGACAGGGAACACCCCTCCACTTT.

Here the CDR3 reads CAWSVKSARGSPLHF. The DNA for the CDR3 is TGTGCCTGGAGTGTCAAATCGGCAAGGGGATCACCCCTCCACTTT. This chain joins TRBV30 and TRBJ1-6, with D maybe TRBD1 (5 bases). The CDR3 consists of 15 residues. Germline CDR1 GTSNPN, CDR2 SVGIG (reference sequence). Trimming removed 0 bases from V and 10 bases from J, with 16 bases in between.

This clone was seen only a few times. The chain has TRBV5-6 and TRBJ1-1, with TRBD1 identical over 11 bases. The CDR3 contains 14 residues. Germline assignment: CDR1 SGHDT and CDR2 YYEEEE. V gave up 4 bases and J gave up 4 bases; unmatched junction bases: 3. CDR3 amino acids: CASSPGQGVTEAFF. The CDR3 DNA reads TGTGCCAGCAGCCCGGGACAGGGGGTCACTGAAGCTTTCTTT. The full variable domain, with the rest looked up from reference TRBV5-6 and TRBJ1-1, is DAGVTQSPTHLIKTRGQQVTLRCSPKSGHDTVSWYQQALGQGPQFIFQYYEEEERQRGNFPDRFSGHQFPNYSSELNVNALLLGDSALYLCASSPGQGVTEAFFGQGTRLTVV.

The gene calls are TRBV28 and TRBJ2-4; TRBD2 might be the D (6 bases). Per the germline V gene, CDR1 is MDHEN and CDR2 is SYDVKM. This CDR3 has 16 amino acids. Trimming took 6 bases from V and 3 from J, leaving 18 bases between them. CDR3 DNA sequence: TGTGCCAGCAGAGCCAGGACGAGGGAGGTCAAAAACATTCAGTACTTC. This sequence encodes CASRARTREVKNIQYF.

In this sample, this clone turned up a few times. The rearrangement links TRBV3-1 (or the pseudogene TRBV3-2) to TRBJ2-7, with 11 nucleotides matching TRBD2. The CDR3 has 15 amino acids. The germline V gene has CDR1 LGHDT and CDR2 YNNKEL (reference sequence). V lost 4 bases and J lost 1; bases outside the gene matches: 3. For the CDR3, the DNA is TGTGCCAGCAGCCGCAGACTAGCGGGATCCTACGAGCAGTACTTC. This sequence encodes CASSRRLAGSYEQYF.

The chain combines TRBV7-2 with TRBJ2-1, with TRBD2 identical over 8 bases. V lost 5 bases, J lost 1 base, and 7 bases stayed unmatched. The V gene's germline CDR1 is SGHTA and CDR2 FQGNSA. CDR3 length: 16 amino acids. CDR3 in amino acids: CASSGSGRGSYNEQFF. CDR3 DNA sequence: TGTGCCAGCAGCGGGAGCGGGAGAGGTTCCTACAATGAGCAGTTCTTC.

A few counts support this clone. This chain joins TRBV18 and TRBJ1-4; 8 nucleotides line up with TRBD1. The CDR3 runs 16 residues. Looked up from germline, CDR1 is KGHSH and CDR2 is LQKENI. Germline trimming cut 4 bases from V and 8 bases from J; bases unmatched to any gene: 12. For the CDR3, the DNA is TGTGCCAGCTCACGCTCCGGACAGGGAAGTCGGGAAAAACTGTTTTTT. This sequence encodes CASSRSGQGSREKLFF.

The chain is built from TRBV7-2 and TRBJ2-2; D may be TRBD2 (5 bases). V lost 5 bases and J 3 bases, leaving 13 bases between the germline ends. CDR3 length: 15 amino acids. The germline V gene has CDR1 SGHTA and CDR2 FQGNSA. The chain's CDR3 is CASSQDGGYTGELFF. The CDR3, as DNA: TGTGCCAGCAGCCAGGACGGCGGGTACACCGGGGAGCTGTTTTTT.

The chain has TRBV18 and TRBJ2-1; the D is unclear. The CDR3 consists of 13 residues. The V gene lost 3 bases and the J gene lost 1 base, with 4 bases spanning the gap. The germline CDR1 and CDR2 sequences are KGHSH and LQKENI. Written as DNA, the CDR3 is TGTGCCAGCTCACCCCTATCCTACAATGAGCAGTTCTTC. Translating it yields CASSPLSYNEQFF. Together with reference TRBV18 and TRBJ2-1, the CDR3 gives the full variable domain: NAGVMQNPRHLVRRRGQEARLRCSPMKGHSHVYWYRQLPEEGLKFMVYLQKENIIDESGMPKERFSAEFPKEGPSILRIQQVVRGDSAAYFCASSPLSYNEQFFGPGTRLTVL.

The CDR3 nucleotides are TGCGCCAGCAGCTCCGGGACAGGGGGCGAGAGTGGCTACACCTTC. Its protein product is CASSSGTGGESGYTF. V gene TRBV5-1 combines with J gene TRBJ1-2; 12 nucleotides match TRBD1. Germline CDR1 reads SGHRS; CDR2 reads YFSETQ. The V gene end was trimmed by 3 bases and the J gene end by 7 bases; junction bases not matched to a gene: 7. The CDR3 totals 15 residues.

The chain combines TRBV18 with TRBJ1-2; 7 bases fit TRBD1. V lost 6 bases, J lost 5 bases, and 6 bases stayed unmatched. CDR3 length: 13 amino acids. CDR1 is KGHSH and CDR2 is LQKENI in the germline V gene. CDR3 loop: CASSPGQRYGYTF. As DNA, the CDR3 is TGTGCCAGCTCGCCGGGACAGCGATATGGCTACACCTTC. The whole variable domain, filled in from reference TRBV18 and TRBJ1-2, reads NAGVMQNPRHLVRRRGQEARLRCSPMKGHSHVYWYRQLPEEGLKFMVYLQKENIIDESGMPKERFSAEFPKEGPSILRIQQVVRGDSAAYFCASSPGQRYGYTFGSGTRLTVV.